This T cell receptor (beta chain) was profiled in a study of blood T cell repertoires in COVID-19. At the level of the study: Spain, Italy and the United States supplied samples that represented acute and convalescent COVID-19. Sources were T cells, B-cell-depleted T cells, or PBMCs; the material itself was cDNA or gDNA.

This CDR3 region has 14 residues. V gave up 5 bases and J gave up 8 bases, with 16 bases separating them. The germline CDR1 and CDR2 sequences are SGHAT and FQDESV (reference sequence). Authors' methods: Quantification of nucleated cells was approximated via reference gene primer amplification. Sequenced by immunoSEQ multiplex PCR; TCRdb stores in-frame clones only, minus some. V, J and clone size were drawn from that table, and D and trimming were deduced from the DNA. The table shows about 130,000 clones, with roughly 84% occurring only once. The chain recombines TRBV11-1 with TRBJ2-1, with D possibly matching TRBD1 (6 bases). Material: peripheral blood. This clonotype was sampled from a woman aged 30 to 39 who had recovered from COVID-19. The CDR3 sequence is CASSPHPGVHEQFF. CDR3 coding DNA: TGTGCCAGCAGCCCTCATCCAGGGGTACATGAGCAGTTCTTC.